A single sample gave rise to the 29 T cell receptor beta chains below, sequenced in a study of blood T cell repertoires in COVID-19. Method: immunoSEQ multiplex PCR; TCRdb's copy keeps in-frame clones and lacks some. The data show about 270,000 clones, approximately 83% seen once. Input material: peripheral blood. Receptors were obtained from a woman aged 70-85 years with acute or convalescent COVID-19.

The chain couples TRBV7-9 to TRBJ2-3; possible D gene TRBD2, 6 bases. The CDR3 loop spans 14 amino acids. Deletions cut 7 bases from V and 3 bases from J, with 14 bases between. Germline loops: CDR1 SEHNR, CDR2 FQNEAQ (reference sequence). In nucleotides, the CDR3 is TGTGCCAGCAAGGGCGCGGGGATGACAGATACGCAGTATTTT. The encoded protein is CASKGAGMTDTQYF.

CDR3 amino acids: CASSAGRVSDTQYF. As DNA, the CDR3 is TGCGCCAGCAGTGCAGGGAGGGTATCAGATACGCAGTATTTT. The chain couples TRBV10-1 to TRBJ2-3, with TRBD2 matching 7 bases. Germline V CDR1 and CDR2: WNHNN, SYGVQD (reference sequence). V was pared by 4 bases and J by 4 bases, with 5 bases of the junction left unmatched. CDR3 size: 14 residues.

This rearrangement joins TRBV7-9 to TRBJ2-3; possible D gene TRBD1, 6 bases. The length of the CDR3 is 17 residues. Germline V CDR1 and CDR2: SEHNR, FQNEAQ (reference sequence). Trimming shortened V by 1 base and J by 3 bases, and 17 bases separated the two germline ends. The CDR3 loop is CASSLVSPGTITDTQYF. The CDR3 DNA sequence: TGTGCCAGCAGCTTAGTTTCTCCCGGGACAATAACAGATACGCAGTATTTT.

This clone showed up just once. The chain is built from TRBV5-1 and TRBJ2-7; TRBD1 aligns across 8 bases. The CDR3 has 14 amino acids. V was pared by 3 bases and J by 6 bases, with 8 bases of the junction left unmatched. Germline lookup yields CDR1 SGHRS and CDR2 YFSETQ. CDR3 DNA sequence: TGCGCCAGCAGCTCGGGGACAGGAAAAGGCGAGCAGTACTTC. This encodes CASSSGTGKGEQYF.

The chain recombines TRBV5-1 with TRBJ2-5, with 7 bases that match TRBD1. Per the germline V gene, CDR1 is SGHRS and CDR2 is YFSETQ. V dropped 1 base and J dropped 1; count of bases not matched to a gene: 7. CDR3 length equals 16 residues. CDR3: CASSLQTGPGQETQYF. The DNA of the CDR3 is TGCGCCAGCAGCTTGCAGACAGGGCCGGGCCAAGAGACCCAGTACTTC.

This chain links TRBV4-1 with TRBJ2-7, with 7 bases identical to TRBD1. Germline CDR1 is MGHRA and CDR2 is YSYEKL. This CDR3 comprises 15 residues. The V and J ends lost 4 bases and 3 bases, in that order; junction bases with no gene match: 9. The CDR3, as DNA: TGCGCCAGCAGCCCAAGAGGGCAGGGGGTCTACGAGCAGTACTTC. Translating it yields CASSPRGQGVYEQYF.

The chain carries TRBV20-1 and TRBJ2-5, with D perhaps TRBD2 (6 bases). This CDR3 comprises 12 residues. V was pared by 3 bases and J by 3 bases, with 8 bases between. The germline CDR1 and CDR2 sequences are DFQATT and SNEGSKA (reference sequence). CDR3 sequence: CSASVAEETQYF. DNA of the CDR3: TGCAGTGCTAGTGTAGCGGAAGAGACCCAGTACTTC.

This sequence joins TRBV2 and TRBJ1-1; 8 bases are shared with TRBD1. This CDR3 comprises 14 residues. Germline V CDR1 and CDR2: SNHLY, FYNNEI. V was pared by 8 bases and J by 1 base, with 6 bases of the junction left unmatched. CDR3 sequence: CASCRTGRNTEAFF. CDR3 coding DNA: TGTGCCAGCTGTCGGACAGGGAGGAACACTGAAGCTTTCTTT.

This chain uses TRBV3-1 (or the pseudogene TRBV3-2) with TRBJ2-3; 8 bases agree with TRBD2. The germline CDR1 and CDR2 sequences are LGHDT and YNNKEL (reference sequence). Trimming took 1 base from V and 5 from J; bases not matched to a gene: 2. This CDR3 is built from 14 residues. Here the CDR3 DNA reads TGTGCCAGCAGCCAAGGCGGGGGGATAGATACGCAGTATTTT. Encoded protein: CASSQGGGIDTQYF.

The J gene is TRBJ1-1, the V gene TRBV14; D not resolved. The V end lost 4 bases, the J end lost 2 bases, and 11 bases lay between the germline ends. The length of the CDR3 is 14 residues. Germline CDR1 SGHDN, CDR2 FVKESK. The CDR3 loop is CASSPGLSNTEAFF. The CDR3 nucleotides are TGTGCCAGCAGCCCCGGACTTAGTAACACTGAAGCTTTCTTT.

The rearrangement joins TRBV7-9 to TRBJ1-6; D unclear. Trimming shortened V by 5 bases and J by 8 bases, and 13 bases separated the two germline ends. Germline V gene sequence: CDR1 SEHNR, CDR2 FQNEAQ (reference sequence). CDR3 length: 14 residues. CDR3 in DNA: TGTGCCAGCAGCCCGTCGGTGGCGGATTCACCCCTCCACTTT. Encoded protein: CASSPSVADSPLHF.

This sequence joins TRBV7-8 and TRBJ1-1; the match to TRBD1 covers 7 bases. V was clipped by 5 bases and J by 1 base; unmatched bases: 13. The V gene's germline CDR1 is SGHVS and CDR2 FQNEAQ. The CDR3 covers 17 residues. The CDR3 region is CASSPAPGQLPNTEAFF. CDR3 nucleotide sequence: TGTGCCAGCAGCCCCGCCCCGGGACAGCTCCCGAACACTGAAGCTTTCTTT.

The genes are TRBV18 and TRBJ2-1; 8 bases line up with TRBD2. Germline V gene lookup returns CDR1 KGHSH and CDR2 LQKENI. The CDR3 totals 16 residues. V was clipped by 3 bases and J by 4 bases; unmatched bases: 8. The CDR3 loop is CASSPGVAGTYNEQFF. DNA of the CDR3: TGTGCCAGCTCACCGGGTGTAGCGGGGACTTACAATGAGCAGTTCTTC.

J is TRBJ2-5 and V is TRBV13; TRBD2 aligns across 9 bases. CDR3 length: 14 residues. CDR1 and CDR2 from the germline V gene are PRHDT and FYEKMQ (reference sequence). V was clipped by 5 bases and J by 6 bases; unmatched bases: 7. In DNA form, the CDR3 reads TGTGCCAGCAGCATTAGCGGGGGATACAAGACCCAGTACTTC. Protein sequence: CASSISGGYKTQYF.

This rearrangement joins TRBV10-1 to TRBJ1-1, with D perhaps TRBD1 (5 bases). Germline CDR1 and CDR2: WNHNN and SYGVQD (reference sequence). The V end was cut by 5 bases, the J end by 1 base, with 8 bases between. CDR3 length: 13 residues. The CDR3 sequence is CASSTQGNTEAFF. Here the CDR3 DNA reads TGCGCCAGCAGTACGCAGGGGAACACTGAAGCTTTCTTT.

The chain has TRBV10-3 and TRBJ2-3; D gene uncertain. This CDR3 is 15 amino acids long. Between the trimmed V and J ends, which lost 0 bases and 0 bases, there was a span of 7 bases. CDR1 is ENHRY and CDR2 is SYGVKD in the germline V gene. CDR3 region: CAISESKTSTDTQYF. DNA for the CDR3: TGTGCCATCAGTGAGTCGAAAACAAGCACAGATACGCAGTATTTT.

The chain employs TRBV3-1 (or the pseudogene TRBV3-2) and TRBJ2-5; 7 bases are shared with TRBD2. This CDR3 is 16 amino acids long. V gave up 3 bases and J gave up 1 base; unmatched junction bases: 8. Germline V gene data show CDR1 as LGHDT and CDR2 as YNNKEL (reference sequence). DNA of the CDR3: TGTGCCAGCAGCCAGGGCCCGGGACTAATCCAAGAGACCCAGTACTTC. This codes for CASSQGPGLIQETQYF.

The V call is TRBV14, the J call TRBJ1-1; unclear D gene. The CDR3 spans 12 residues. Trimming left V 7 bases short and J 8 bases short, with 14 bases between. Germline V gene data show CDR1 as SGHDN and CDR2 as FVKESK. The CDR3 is CASNRGQQEAFF. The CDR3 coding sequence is TGTGCCAGCAATCGAGGCCAGCAAGAAGCTTTCTTT.

The CDR3 DNA follows: TGTGCCAGCAGCTTAGCCTCACAGATCGACCAGTACTTC. It encodes CASSLASQIDQYF. This chain uses TRBV7-9 with TRBJ2-5; D call uncertain. The germline V gene encodes CDR1 SEHNR and CDR2 FQNEAQ (reference sequence). The CDR3 loop spans 13 amino acids. V shed 0 bases and J shed 10 bases, with 12 bases lying between them.

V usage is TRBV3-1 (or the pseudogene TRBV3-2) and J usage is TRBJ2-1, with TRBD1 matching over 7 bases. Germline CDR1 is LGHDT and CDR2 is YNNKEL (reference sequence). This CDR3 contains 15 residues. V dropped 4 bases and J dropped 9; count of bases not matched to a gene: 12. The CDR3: CASSPPGQRYVEQFF. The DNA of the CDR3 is TGTGCCAGCAGCCCCCCGGGACAGCGATACGTTGAGCAGTTCTTC.

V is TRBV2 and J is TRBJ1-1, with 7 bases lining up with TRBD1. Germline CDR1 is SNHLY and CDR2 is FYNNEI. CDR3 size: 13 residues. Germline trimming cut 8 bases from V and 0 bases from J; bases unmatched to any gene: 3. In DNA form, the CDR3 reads TGTGCCAGCGGGACAGAAATGAACACTGAAGCTTTCTTT. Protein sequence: CASGTEMNTEAFF.

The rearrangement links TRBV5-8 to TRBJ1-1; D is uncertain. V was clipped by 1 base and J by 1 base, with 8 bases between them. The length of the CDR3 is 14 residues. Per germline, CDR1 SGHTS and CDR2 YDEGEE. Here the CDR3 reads CASSLRAWNTEAFF. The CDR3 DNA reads TGTGCCAGCAGCTTGCGCGCTTGGAACACTGAAGCTTTCTTT.

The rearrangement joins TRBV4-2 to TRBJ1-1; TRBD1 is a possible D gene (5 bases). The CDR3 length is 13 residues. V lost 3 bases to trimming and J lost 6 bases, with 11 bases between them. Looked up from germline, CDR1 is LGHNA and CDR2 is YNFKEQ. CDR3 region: CASSHVRAPEAFF. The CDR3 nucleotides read TGTGCCAGCAGCCATGTCAGGGCCCCTGAAGCTTTCTTT.

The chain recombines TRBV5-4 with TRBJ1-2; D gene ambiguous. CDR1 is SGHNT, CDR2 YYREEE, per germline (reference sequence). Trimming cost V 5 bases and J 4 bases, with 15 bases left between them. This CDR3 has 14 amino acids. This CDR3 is CASRRQSLSYGYTF. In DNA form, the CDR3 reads TGTGCCAGCAGGAGACAATCATTGTCCTATGGCTACACCTTC.

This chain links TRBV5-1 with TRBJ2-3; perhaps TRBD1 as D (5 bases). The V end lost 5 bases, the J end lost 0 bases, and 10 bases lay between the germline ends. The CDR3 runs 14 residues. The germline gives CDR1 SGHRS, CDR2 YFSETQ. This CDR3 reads CASRGAYSTDTQYF. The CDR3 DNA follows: TGCGCCAGCAGAGGGGCTTATAGCACAGATACGCAGTATTTT.

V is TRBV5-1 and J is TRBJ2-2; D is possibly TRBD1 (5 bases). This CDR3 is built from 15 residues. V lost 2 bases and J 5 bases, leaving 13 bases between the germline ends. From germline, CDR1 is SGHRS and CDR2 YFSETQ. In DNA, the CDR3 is TGCGCCAGCAGCTTTGGCCCTCAGGGAACCGGGGAGCTGTTTTTT. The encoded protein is CASSFGPQGTGELFF.

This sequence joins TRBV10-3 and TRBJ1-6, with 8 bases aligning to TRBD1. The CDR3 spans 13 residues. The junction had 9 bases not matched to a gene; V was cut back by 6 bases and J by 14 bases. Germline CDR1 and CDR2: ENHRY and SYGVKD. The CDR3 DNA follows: TGTGCCATCAGACCGGGACAGGAGTACACCCTCCACTTT. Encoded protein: CAIRPGQEYTLHF.

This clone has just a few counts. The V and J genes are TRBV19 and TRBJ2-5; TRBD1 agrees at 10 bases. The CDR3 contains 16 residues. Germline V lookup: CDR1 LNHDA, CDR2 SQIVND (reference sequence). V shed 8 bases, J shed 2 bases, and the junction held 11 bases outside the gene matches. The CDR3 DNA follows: TGTGCCAGTGGGGACAGGGGAAGTAGTAGGCAAGAGACCCAGTACTTC. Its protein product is CASGDRGSSRQETQYF.

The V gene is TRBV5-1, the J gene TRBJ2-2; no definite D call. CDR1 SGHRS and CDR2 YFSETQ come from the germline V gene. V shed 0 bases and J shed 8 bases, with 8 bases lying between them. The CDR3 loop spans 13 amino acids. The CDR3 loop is CASSLDSLGELFF. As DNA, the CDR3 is TGCGCCAGCAGCTTGGATTCCCTTGGGGAGCTGTTTTTT.